This T cell receptor beta chain is drawn from a study of shared clonotypes between healthy human individuals. Study-wide points: Naive subsets typically showed greater estimated richness than memory subsets. It was expected that sequencing depth would affect clonotype sharing among donors. About 5% was the fraction of naive CD4 clonotypes found shared across a handful of donors.

Using immunoSEQ multiplex PCR, the repertoire was profiled, and TCRdb retains in-frame clones only, with some absent. This sample has roughly 530,000 clones, with 95% to 97% found just once. The germline gives CDR1 KGHSH, CDR2 LQKENI. V was shortened by 3 bases and J by 3 bases, with 6 bases between the two germline ends. This CDR3 comprises 13 residues. This clone was seen once. Its antigen is not known. V and J are TRBV18 and TRBJ1-5, with unresolved D. The sample comprised naive CD4+ T cells sorted from blood. Specified subset: CD45RA+ positively selected. The clonotype originates from a woman aged 30 to 39 in good health. As DNA, the CDR3 is TGTGCCAGCTCACCGACGGACAATCAGCCCCAGCATTTT. It translates to CASSPTDNQPQHF.